This TCR beta chain came from a study of PD-1 blockade in classical Hodgkin lymphoma. Study as a whole: Nivolumab was given intravenously to patients at 3 mg/kg every 2 weeks.

Here immunoSEQ multiplex PCR was the method, and the copy in TCRdb shows in-frame clones only, minus some. The repertoire has tens of thousands of clones, just over 90% of them found once; the top ten carry around 3%. General study findings and limits: Compared with baseline, CD4+ but not CD8+ TCR diversity had risen significantly by C4D1. Initiation of nivolumab under 1 year after ASCT led to exclusion of patients. Relative to healthy donors, newly diagnosed patients reportedly had lower baseline TCR diversity, which was reported as lower still in relapsed/refractory patients.

Remarks on this clone: Antigen unknown.

The time point denotes: cycle 4 day 1 (C4D1), after more than 5 weeks of nivolumab. Brentuximab vedotin exposure varied, and every patient relapsed after autologous stem cell transplantation. The origin of this receptor is a human donor with classical Hodgkin lymphoma. Specimen: peripheral blood mononuclear cells (PBMCs), collected before the fourth cycle of nivolumab.

The CDR3 here is CASSFQDGHYGYTF. The CDR3 DNA sequence: TGTGCCAGCAGCTTCCAAGACGGTCACTATGGCTACACCTTC. V usage is TRBV7-8 and J usage is TRBJ1-2, with unresolved D. This CDR3 has 14 residues. V lost 3 bases, J lost 3 bases, and 11 bases lay in between. The V gene's germline CDR1 is SGHVS and CDR2 FQNEAQ.